Presented here are 11 T cell receptor beta chains from one specimen sequenced in a study of vaccination effects on CD4 cells after COVID-19. No cognate antigen is known for these TCRs. This table comes from immunoSEQ multiplex PCR, and its TCRdb copy is limited to in-frame clones, with some not included. The sample includes 20,000 to 25,000 clones, approximately 70% of them seen just once. Sequencing was preceded by expansion of antigen-specific CD4+ T cells with viral peptide pools in the ViraFEST assay. Scientists isolated CD4+ T cells after a roughly nine-day culture period ended. This material consisted of CD4+ T cells from PBMCs cultured with HCoV-229E spike peptides, taken before COVID-19 vaccination. The receptors shown here come from a human donor who received a COVID-19 vaccine.

The CDR3 nucleotides are TGCGCCAGCAGCCGGACTAGCGGCACAGATACGCAGTATTTT. Encoded protein: CASSRTSGTDTQYF. V is TRBV5-1 and J is TRBJ2-3; 9 bases are shared with TRBD2. V gave up 4 bases and J gave up 1 base; unmatched junction bases: 1. The CDR3 consists of 14 residues. Germline V gives CDR1 SGHRS, CDR2 YFSETQ. Supplemented by reference TRBV5-1 and TRBJ2-3, the full variable domain reads KAGVTQTPRYLIKTRGQQVTLSCSPISGHRSVSWYQQTPGQGLQFLFEYFSETQRNKGNFPGRFSGRQFSNSRSEMNVSTLELGDSALYLCASSRTSGTDTQYFGPGTRLTVL.

The chain couples TRBV19 to TRBJ1-6; D is uncertain. Germline V CDR1 and CDR2: LNHDA, SQIVND (reference sequence). Trimming removed 5 bases at V and 7 bases at J, with 9 bases between. CDR3 length equals 13 residues. The CDR3 sequence: CASSSLSNSPLHF. The CDR3 nucleotides read TGTGCCAGTAGTTCTTTATCAAATTCACCCCTCCACTTT.

The chain combines TRBV7-9 with TRBJ1-2; TRBD1 aligns across 9 bases. CDR1 and CDR2 (germline): SEHNR, FQNEAQ (reference sequence). Losses at the gene ends were 1 base for V and 3 bases for J; bases not matched to a gene: 3. The CDR3 is 15 residues long. The CDR3: CASSLEGTGYYGYTF. CDR3 DNA sequence: TGTGCCAGCAGCTTAGAGGGGACAGGGTACTATGGCTACACCTTC. Full variable domain (missing parts from reference TRBV7-9 and TRBJ1-2): DTGVSQNPRHKITKRGQNVTFRCDPISEHNRLYWYRQTLGQGPEFLTYFQNEAQLEKSRLLSDRFSAERPKGSFSTLEIQRTEQGDSAMYLCASSLEGTGYYGYTFGSGTRLTVV.

On this clone: The identical CDR3 is also encoded by other nucleotide sequences in the sample. The J gene is TRBJ1-5, the V gene TRBV12-3 or TRBV12-4; no clear D gene. There are 13 residues in the CDR3. Deletions cut 0 bases from V and 4 bases from J, with 4 bases between. The CDR3 is CASSLAENQPQHF. The DNA for the CDR3 is TGTGCCAGCAGTTTAGCCGAGAATCAGCCCCAGCATTTT.

The chain links TRBV7-9 to TRBJ1-1, with TRBD1 matching over 10 bases. Germline CDR1 SEHNR, CDR2 FQNEAQ (reference sequence). The CDR3 is made up of 15 amino acids. After removal of 5 bases from V and 4 bases from J, the junction contained 7 bases not matched to a gene. The CDR3 loop reads CASSPDRGRSTEAFF. Written as DNA, the CDR3 is TGTGCCAGCAGCCCCGACAGGGGGCGCAGCACTGAAGCTTTCTTT.

The J gene is TRBJ2-5, the V gene TRBV2; D gene uncertain. The ends were cut back, 3 bases at V and 5 bases at J, with 16 bases in the middle. CDR3 length: 15 residues. Germline-derived CDR1 and CDR2 are SNHLY and FYNNEI. The CDR3 sequence: CASSDVLRAEETQYF. CDR3 DNA: TGTGCCAGCAGTGACGTACTTCGCGCGGAGGAGACCCAGTACTTC.

This clone was seen once. This chain's CDR3 is CASSPISRASTEAFF. The CDR3 nucleotides are TGTGCCAGCTCACCGATTTCCAGGGCCTCCACTGAAGCTTTCTTT. The genes are TRBV18 and TRBJ1-1, with D maybe TRBD1 (5 bases). CDR3 length: 15 residues. V gave up 3 bases and J gave up 4 bases, with 15 bases separating them. Germline CDR1 KGHSH, CDR2 LQKENI.

This chain uses TRBV19 with TRBJ2-1, with 8 bases matching TRBD1. This CDR3 has 14 amino acids. Germline trimming cut 3 bases from V and 9 bases from J; bases unmatched to any gene: 7. Looked up from germline, CDR1 is LNHDA and CDR2 is SQIVND (reference sequence). CDR3 protein: CASSIGDRSSEQFF. DNA for the CDR3: TGTGCCAGTAGTATCGGGGACAGGTCCAGTGAGCAGTTCTTC.

The chain uses TRBV14 and TRBJ2-2; 7 bases align to TRBD2. The CDR3 runs 17 residues. Trimming cost V 0 bases and J 4 bases; bases outside gene matches: 8. Germline-derived CDR1 and CDR2 are SGHDN and FVKESK. The CDR3 protein is CASSQDRAGRRTGELFF. The DNA for the CDR3 is TGTGCCAGCAGCCAAGATCGAGCGGGGAGGCGCACCGGGGAGCTGTTTTTT.

The chain is built from TRBV19 and TRBJ1-1; maybe TRBD1 (6 bases). With 9 bases removed from V and 5 bases from J, the gap between germline ends came to 13 bases. CDR1 and CDR2 from the germline V gene are LNHDA and SQIVND (reference sequence). The CDR3 sequence is 12 residues long. CDR3 DNA: TGTGCCAGCTGGGACACCGTTACTGAAGCTTTCTTT. This gives the protein CASWDTVTEAFF.

The gene calls are TRBV18 and TRBJ2-6; 14 bases are a match to TRBD2. Germline V lookup: CDR1 KGHSH, CDR2 LQKENI. This CDR3 region has 17 residues. The V segment lost 3 bases and the J segment 2 bases; nucleotides outside the gene matches: 0. The CDR3 bases are TGTGCCAGCTCACCGGGACTAGCGGGAGCTGGGGCCAACGTCCTGACTTTC. This encodes CASSPGLAGAGANVLTF.